A single T cell receptor beta chain is shown here with its context. The antigen remains unidentified. This entry belongs to a study of blood T cells in healthy people across ages. Whole-study results and caveats: PBMC samples, being unsorted, prevented any conclusive comparison of naive and antigen-experienced cells.

The authors ran a second PCR of about 6 to 11 cycles using a sample-barcoded 5' primer and a J-beta primer mix. Template switching added a 12-random-nucleotide identifier to every cDNA molecule. TCRdb used MiXCR to reprocess the 5' RACE reads, holding one entry per CDR3 protein. This sample carries over a million distinct CDR3 sequences, about 23% of them seen once, and the ten largest clones take approximately 0.79%. Peripheral blood was drawn, approximately 9.7 milliliters per donor. These data were also filed under a second study, of T cells of mothers and their children. That report notes: Healthy Caucasian mothers, a few in number, and their six children were the donors.

The TCR originated in a girl between 2 and 10 years old in good health. What was sequenced was blood.

The CDR3 coding sequence is TGCGCCAGCAGCCGGGATGGACAGACGGAGACCCAGTACTTC. This gives the protein CASSRDGQTETQYF. V is TRBV4-3 and J is TRBJ2-5; D is possibly TRBD1 (6 bases). CDR1 and CDR2 (germline): LGHNA, YSLEER. Trimming stripped 4 bases from V and 5 bases from J, with 14 bases between. This CDR3 region has 14 residues.